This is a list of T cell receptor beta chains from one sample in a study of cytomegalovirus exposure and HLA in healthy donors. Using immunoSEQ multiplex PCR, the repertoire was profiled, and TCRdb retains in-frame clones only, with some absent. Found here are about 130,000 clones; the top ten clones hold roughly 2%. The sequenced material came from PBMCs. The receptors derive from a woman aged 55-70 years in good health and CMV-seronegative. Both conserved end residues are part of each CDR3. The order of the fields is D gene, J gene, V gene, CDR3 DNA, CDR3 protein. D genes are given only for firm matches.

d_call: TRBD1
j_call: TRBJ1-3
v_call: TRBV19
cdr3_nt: TGTGCCTCATGGACAGGGGATAGCTCTGGAAACACCATATATTTT
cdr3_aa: CASWTGDSSGNTIYF

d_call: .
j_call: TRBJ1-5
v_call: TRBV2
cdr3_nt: TGTGCCAGCAGGGGCAGGGAAGAATACCAGCCCCAGCATTTT
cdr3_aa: CASRGREEYQPQHF

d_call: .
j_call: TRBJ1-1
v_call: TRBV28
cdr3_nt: TGTGCCAGCAGTTTTGAGGGCGTGACTTTCTTT
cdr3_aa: CASSFEGVTFF

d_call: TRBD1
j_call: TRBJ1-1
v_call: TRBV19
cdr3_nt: TGTGCCAGTAGTATAGTGTTAATCCGGGACAGGGGGCGCGAAGCTTTCTTT
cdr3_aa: CASSIVLIRDRGREAFF

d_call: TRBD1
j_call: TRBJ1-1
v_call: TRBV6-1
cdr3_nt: TGTGCCAGCAGTGCCCCCGGGACAGAGAACACTGAAGCTTTCTTT
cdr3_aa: CASSAPGTENTEAFF

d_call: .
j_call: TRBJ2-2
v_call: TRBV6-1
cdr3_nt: TGTGCCAGCAGTGTGGGAGGCGACAGGGTGAGGACCGGGGAGCTGTTTTTT
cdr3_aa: CASSVGGDRVRTGELFF

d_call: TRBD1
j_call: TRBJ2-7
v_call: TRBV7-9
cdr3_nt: TGTGCCACCATCCCAGTGGGACAGGAAACCCCGCAGTACTTC
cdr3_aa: CATIPVGQETPQYF

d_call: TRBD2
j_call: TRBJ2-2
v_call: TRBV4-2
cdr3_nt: TGTGCCAGCAGCCAAGAGCGGGGGGGCTACGAGAGCGGGGAGCTGTTTTTT
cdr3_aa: CASSQERGGYESGELFF

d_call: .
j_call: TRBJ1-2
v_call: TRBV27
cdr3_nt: TGTGCCAGCAGCCCACAGCCAGTTAATGGCTACACCTTC
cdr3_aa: CASSPQPVNGYTF

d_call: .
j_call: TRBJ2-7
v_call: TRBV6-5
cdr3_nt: TGTGCCAGCAGTTACTCGTCAGGGGCGCCCTACGAGCAGTACTTC
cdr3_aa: CASSYSSGAPYEQYF

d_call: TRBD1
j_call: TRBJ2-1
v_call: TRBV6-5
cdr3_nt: TGTGCCAGCAGTTATACCAGGGGGTTGAGGCGGCAGCAGTTCTTC
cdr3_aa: CASSYTRGLRRQQFF

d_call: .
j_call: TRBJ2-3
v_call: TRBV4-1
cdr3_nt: TGCGCCAGCAGCCAAGATTTGGGGAGATGGGTTACGCAGTATTTT
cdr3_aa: CASSQDLGRWVTQYF

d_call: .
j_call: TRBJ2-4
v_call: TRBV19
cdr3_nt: TGTGCCAGTAGTATATCGCAGTCCATTGTTAAAAACATTCAGTACTTC
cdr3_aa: CASSISQSIVKNIQYF

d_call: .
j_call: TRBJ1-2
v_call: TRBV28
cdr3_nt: TGTGCCAGCAGTTTCCCAGGGGCCGGTGGCTACACCTTC
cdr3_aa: CASSFPGAGGYTF

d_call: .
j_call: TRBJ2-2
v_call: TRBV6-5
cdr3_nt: TGTGCCAGCAGTTACCCCGTCACCGGGGAGCTGTTTTTT
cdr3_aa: CASSYPVTGELFF

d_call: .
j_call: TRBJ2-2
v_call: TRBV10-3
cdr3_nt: TGTGCCATCAGTGAGTGGCGCGTTAGCGGTAACACCGGGGAGCTGTTTTTT
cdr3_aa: CAISEWRVSGNTGELFF

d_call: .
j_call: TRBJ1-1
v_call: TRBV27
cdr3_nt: TGTGCCAGCAGCAACAGGGTAGGGGCCACTGAAGCTTTCTTT
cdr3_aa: CASSNRVGATEAFF

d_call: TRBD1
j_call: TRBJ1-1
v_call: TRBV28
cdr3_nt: TGTGCCAGCGTCGGAACAGGGGTGAGTGAAGCTTTCTTT
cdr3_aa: CASVGTGVSEAFF

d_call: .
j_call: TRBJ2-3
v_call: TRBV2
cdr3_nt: TGTGCCAGCAGTGAAGCGCTACAGGATACGCAGTATTTT
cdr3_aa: CASSEALQDTQYF

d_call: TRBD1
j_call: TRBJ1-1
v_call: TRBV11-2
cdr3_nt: TGTGCCAGCAGCTTAGGACAGGGGACCCCAGAAGCTTTCTTT
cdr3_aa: CASSLGQGTPEAFF

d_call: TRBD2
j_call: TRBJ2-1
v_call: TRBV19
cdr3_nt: TGTGCCAGTAGTATAGCGGCTAGCGGGACCTACAATGAGCAGTTCTTC
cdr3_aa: CASSIAASGTYNEQFF

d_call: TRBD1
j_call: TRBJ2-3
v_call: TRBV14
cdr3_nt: TGTGCCAGCAGCCAACAGGGGGTTTCAGATACGCAGTATTTT
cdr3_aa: CASSQQGVSDTQYF

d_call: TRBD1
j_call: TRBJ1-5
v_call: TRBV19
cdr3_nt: TGTGCCAGTAGGACCACAGGGGGCGGCAATCAGCCCCAGCATTTT
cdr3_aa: CASRTTGGGNQPQHF

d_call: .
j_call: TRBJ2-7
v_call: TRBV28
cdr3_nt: TGTGCCAGCAGACTGCGGCAGTCCTACGAGCAGTACTTC
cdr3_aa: CASRLRQSYEQYF

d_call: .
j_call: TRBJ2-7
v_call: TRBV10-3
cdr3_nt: TGTGCCATCAACCCCGGTCTGGGGGGCTACGAGCAGTACTTC
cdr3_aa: CAINPGLGGYEQYF

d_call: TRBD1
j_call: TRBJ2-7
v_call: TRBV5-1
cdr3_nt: TGCGCCAGCAGCCCCGGACAGGGCGTGCTTTACGAGCAGTACTTC
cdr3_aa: CASSPGQGVLYEQYF

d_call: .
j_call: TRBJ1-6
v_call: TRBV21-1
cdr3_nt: TGTGCCACTAATAAAGTCCCAACAGGGGGGTATAATTCACCCCTCCACTTT
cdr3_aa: CATNKVPTGGYNSPLHF

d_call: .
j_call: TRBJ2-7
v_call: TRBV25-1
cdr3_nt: TGTGCCAGCAGTGAATATGGAGGGGTTCGAGCCTACGAGCAGTACTTC
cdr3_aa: CASSEYGGVRAYEQYF

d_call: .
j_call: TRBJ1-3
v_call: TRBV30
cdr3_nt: TGTGCCTGGAGTCACGGGGGCGGGAGGAACACCATATATTTT
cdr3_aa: CAWSHGGGRNTIYF

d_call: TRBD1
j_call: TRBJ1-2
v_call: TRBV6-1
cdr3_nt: TGTGCCAGCAGGGCTAAACAGGGGGGGCTGGGCTACACCTTC
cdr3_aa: CASRAKQGGLGYTF

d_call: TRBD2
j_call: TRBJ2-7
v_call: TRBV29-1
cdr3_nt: TGCAGCGTTGCTCAGACTAGCGGGAGCTCCGAGCAGTACTTC
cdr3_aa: CSVAQTSGSSEQYF

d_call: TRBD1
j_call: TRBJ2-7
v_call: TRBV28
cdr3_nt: TGTGCCAGCAGCCCGGGACAGGGGCCAGGAGAGCAGTACTTC
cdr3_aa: CASSPGQGPGEQYF

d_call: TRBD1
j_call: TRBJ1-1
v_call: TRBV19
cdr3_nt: TGTGCCAGTAGTATTCCCACTCTACAGGGGGCATCTGAAGCTTTCTTT
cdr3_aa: CASSIPTLQGASEAFF

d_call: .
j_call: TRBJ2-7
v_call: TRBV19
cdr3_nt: TGTGCCAGTAGTATAGCACAGGGACCCCTCTACGAGCAGTACTTC
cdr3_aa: CASSIAQGPLYEQYF

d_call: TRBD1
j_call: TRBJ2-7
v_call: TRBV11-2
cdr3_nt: TGTGCCAGCAGCTTAATCGGAGCGACAGGGGGCGACGAGCAGTACTTC
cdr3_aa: CASSLIGATGGDEQYF

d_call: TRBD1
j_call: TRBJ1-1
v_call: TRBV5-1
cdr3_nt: TGCGCCAGCAGCCAATTTGGACAGGGAGGGACTGAAGCTTTCTTT
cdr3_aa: CASSQFGQGGTEAFF

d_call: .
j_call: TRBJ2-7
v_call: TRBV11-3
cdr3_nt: TGTGCCAGCAGCTTAGAGAGGGGAGGCGGATCCTACGAGCAGTACTTC
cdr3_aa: CASSLERGGGSYEQYF

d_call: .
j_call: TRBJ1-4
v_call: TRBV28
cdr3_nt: TGTGCCAGCAGTTCAACAGGGACCACGGATAATGAAAAACTGTTTTTT
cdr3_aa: CASSSTGTTDNEKLFF

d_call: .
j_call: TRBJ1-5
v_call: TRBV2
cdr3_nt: TGTGCCAGTGGGGACAACCTCTATAGCAATCAGCCCCAGCATTTT
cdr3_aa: CASGDNLYSNQPQHF

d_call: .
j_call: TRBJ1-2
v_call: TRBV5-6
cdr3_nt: TGTGCCAGCAGCGGGACAATTTTGGGCTACACCTTC
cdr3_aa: CASSGTILGYTF

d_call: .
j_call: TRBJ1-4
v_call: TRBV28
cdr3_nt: TGTGCCAGCAGTTCAAACCCGCAGATTACCAATGAAAAACTGTTTTTT
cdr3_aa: CASSSNPQITNEKLFF

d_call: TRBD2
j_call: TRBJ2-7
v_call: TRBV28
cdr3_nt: TGTGCCAGCAGTTTGGGGGGGGATCAGTACGAGCAGTACTTC
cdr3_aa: CASSLGGDQYEQYF

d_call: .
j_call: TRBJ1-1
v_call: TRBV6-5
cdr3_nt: TGTGCCAGCAGTTACGATTATTACGGAGGCACTGAAGCTTTCTTT
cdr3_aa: CASSYDYYGGTEAFF

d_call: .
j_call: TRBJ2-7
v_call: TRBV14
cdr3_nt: TGTGCCAGCAGCCAGGCCCCACACGAGCAGTACTTC
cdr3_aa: CASSQAPHEQYF

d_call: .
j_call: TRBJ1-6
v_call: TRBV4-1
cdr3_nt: TGCGCCAGCACCCAAGGGGCCCCACTAGCTTCCAATTCACCCCTCCACTTT
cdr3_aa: CASTQGAPLASNSPLHF